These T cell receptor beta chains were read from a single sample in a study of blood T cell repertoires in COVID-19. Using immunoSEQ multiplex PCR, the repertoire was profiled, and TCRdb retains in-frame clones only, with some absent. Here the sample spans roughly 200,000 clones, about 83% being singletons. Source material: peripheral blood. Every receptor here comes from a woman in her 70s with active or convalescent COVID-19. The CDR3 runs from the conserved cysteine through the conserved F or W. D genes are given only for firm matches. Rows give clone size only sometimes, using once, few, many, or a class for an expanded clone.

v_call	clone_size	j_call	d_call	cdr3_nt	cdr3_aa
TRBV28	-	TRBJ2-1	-	TGTGCCAGCAGTTTACTGCAGGCCTCCTACAATGAGCAGTTCTTC	CASSLLQASYNEQFF
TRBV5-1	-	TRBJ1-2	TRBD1	TGCGCCAGCAGCTTAGACAGGGTTTGGGGCTACACCTTC	CASSLDRVWGYTF
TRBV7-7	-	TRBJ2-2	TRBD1	TGTGCCAGCAGCCCTACCGCAGGGGGCGGGGAGCTGTTTTTT	CASSPTAGGGELFF
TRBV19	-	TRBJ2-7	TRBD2	TGTGCCAGTAATGAGCGGGGCTACGAGCAGTACTTC	CASNERGYEQYF
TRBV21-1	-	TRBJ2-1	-	TGTGCCAGCAGCAATAGTGAGACTAGGAATGAGCAGTTCTTC	CASSNSETRNEQFF
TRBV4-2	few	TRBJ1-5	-	TGTGCCAGCAGCCCCCACCGCGATCAGCCCCAGCATTTT	CASSPHRDQPQHF
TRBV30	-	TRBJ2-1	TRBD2	TGTGCCTTACATAGCGGGAGGTTCGACAATGAGCAGTTCTTC	CALHSGRFDNEQFF
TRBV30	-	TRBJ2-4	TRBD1	TGTGCCTGGAGCCCCACCGGGACAGGGCTGGCCAAAAACATTCAGTACTTC	CAWSPTGTGLAKNIQYF
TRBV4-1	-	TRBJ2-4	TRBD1	TGCGCCAGCAGCCAAGAAACACCTCGGACAGGGGGCGTCTTAGCCAAAAACATTCAGTACTTC	CASSQETPRTGGVLAKNIQYF
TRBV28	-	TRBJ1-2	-	TGTGCCAGCAGGCAACCAGGGTCCCCTAGTGGCTACACCTTC	CASRQPGSPSGYTF
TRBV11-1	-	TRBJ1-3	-	TGTGCCAGCAGCTTGGACAGCCGAAACACCATATATTTT	CASSLDSRNTIYF
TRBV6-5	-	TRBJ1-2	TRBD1	TGTGCCAGCAGTTCACAGGGGGCGACGGTTTATGGCTACACCTTC	CASSSQGATVYGYTF
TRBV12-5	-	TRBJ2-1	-	TGTGCTAGTGGTTATCAAGGTGGGGCGGCCCAATACAATGAGCAGTTCTTC	CASGYQGGAAQYNEQFF
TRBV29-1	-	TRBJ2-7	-	TGCAGCGTTGACCCCGGGAACGAGCAGTACTTC	CSVDPGNEQYF
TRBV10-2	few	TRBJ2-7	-	TGCGCCAGCAGTGAACAGACATTGGGCGAGCAGTACTTC	CASSEQTLGEQYF
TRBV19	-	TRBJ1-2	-	TGTGCCAGTAGCCTAGGGGAATGGTACGGCTACACCTTC	CASSLGEWYGYTF
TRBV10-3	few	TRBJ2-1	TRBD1	TGTGCCATCAGTGACCTATTCCCCGGGACAGGGGATCATGAGCAGTTCTTC	CAISDLFPGTGDHEQFF
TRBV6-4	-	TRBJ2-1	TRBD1	TGTGCCAGCGGCATAGGACAGGGTAACTACAATGAGCAGTTCTTC	CASGIGQGNYNEQFF
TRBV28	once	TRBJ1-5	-	TGTGCCAGCAGTTTACCCGGCGGCGGCAATCAGCCCCAGCATTTT	CASSLPGGGNQPQHF
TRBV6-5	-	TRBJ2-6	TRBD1	TGTGCCAGCGGACAGGGCTCTGGGGCCAACGTCCTGACTTTC	CASGQGSGANVLTF
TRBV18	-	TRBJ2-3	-	TGTGCCAGCTCACACAGTGGAATTGAGGATACGCAGTATTTT	CASSHSGIEDTQYF
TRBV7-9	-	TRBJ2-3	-	TGTGCCAGCAGCTCGCCTACCACTCTGGGCACAGATACGCAGTATTTT	CASSSPTTLGTDTQYF
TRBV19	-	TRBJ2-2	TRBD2	TGTGCCAGTAGCATTAGGGGACTAAACACCGGGGAGCTGTTTTTT	CASSIRGLNTGELFF
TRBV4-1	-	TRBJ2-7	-	TGCGCCAGCAGCCACGCCCCGGGTTACTCTAACTCCTACGAGCAGTACTTC	CASSHAPGYSNSYEQYF
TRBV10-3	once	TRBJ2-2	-	TGTGCCACCGCAGTAGGAGGCGGGGAGCTGTTTTTT	CATAVGGGELFF
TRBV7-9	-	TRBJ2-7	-	TGTGCCAGCAGCTTAGAGCTTCGGGGAACCCTCGAGCAGTACTTC	CASSLELRGTLEQYF
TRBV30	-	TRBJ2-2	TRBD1	TGTGCCTGGAGTGGACAGGGGAACACCGGGGAGCTGTTTTTT	CAWSGQGNTGELFF
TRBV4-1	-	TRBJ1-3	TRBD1	TGCGCCAGCAGCCAAGGTGGGGACAGGGGAAACACCATATATTTT	CASSQGGDRGNTIYF
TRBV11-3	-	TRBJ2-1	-	TGTGCCAGCAGCTTAGGAATTAGCCCCTACAATGAGCAGTTCTTC	CASSLGISPYNEQFF
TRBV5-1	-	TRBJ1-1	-	TGCGCCAGCACCCGGGATACGACGAACACTGAAGCTTTCTTT	CASTRDTTNTEAFF
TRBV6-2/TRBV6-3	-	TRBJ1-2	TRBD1	TGTGCCAGCACCCCGAGGGGGCGAGTAACCTATGGCTACACCTTC	CASTPRGRVTYGYTF
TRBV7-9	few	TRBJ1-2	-	TGTGCCAGCAGCTCGGGACACACCAACTATGGCTACACCTTC	CASSSGHTNYGYTF
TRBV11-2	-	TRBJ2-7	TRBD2	TGTGCCAGCAGAGGGCTAGCGGGAAGGGGGGGGATATACGAGCAGTACTTC	CASRGLAGRGGIYEQYF
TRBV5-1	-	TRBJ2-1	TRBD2	TGCGCCAGCAGCTTGGAACTAGCGGGGAACAATGAGCAGTTCTTC	CASSLELAGNNEQFF
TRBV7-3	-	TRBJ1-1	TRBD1	TGTGCCAGCAGCCCCGGGACAGGGAGTTTTAACACTGAAGCTTTCTTT	CASSPGTGSFNTEAFF
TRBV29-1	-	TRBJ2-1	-	TGCAGCGTTGAAAGAGGTGCAGGGGGGAATGAGCAGTTCTTC	CSVERGAGGNEQFF
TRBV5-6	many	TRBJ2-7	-	TGTGCCAGCAGCTTGGGAGGGTTAGTGGGATACGAGCAGTACTTC	CASSLGGLVGYEQYF
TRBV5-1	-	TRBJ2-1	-	TGCGCCAGCAGCGGGGGCAGCGCGAATTACGATGAGCAGTTCTTC	CASSGGSANYDEQFF
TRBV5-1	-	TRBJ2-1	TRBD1	TGCGCCAGCCATACAGGGGCTATGTCCTACAATGAGCAGTTCTTC	CASHTGAMSYNEQFF
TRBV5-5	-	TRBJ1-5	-	TGTGCCAGCAGCTTGGCGGGGGTAGGTCAGCCCCAGCATTTT	CASSLAGVGQPQHF
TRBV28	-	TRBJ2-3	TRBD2	TGTGCCAGCAGTTTTATAGCGGGAGGGCCGGCTACGCAGTATTTT	CASSFIAGGPATQYF
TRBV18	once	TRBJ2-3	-	TGTGCCAGCTCACCCCTTCCGGTACGGGGAGTAACAGATACGCAGTATTTT	CASSPLPVRGVTDTQYF
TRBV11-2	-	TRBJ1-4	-	TGTGCCAGCAGTCATGACCAGGGGCCCCGCGGGGGCGAAAAACTGTTTTTT	CASSHDQGPRGGEKLFF
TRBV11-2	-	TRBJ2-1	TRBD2	TGTGCCAGCAGCAACCACCGTCTGCGGGGGGAGCAGTTCTTC	CASSNHRLRGEQFF
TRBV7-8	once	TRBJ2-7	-	TGTGCCAGCAGCTTGCGCGGGGCCGCCGAGCAGTACTTC	CASSLRGAAEQYF
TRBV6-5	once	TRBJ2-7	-	TGTGCCAGCAGTTATAGTCCTAGCTCCTACGAGCAGTACTTC	CASSYSPSSYEQYF